This record looks at one T cell receptor (beta chain) sequence and its context. The antigen it binds to is not known. No much larger clonotype is one base removed from it; base qualities were not supplied. In total, 630 or so healthy bone marrow donors made up the cohort. Cohort members were all nominally healthy when sampled, although unrecorded immune exposures were likely present. The donor tested CMV seropositive, placing the donor among the 289 seropositive members of the cohort. Every donor gave a peripheral blood sample, and the peripheral blood mononuclear cells from that sample were used for TCR beta sequencing. Genomic DNA was extracted from the blood cell samples with the Qiagen DNeasy Blood Extraction Kit. The CDR3 goes from the cysteine to the phenylalanine over 15 residues. Only CDR3 DNA is held: 45 bases, read in frame from base 1. The germline V gene yields MNHEY for CDR1 and SVGAGI for CDR2. Compared with germline, V lacks 4 bases and J lacks 2 bases; bases without a gene match: 2.

This record comes from a study of cytomegalovirus exposure and HLA in healthy donors (dated by TCRdb to about 2017). Study-wide context: According to an earlier analysis of several hundred of the donors, about 180 million T cells yielded 117 million unique TCR beta sequences and around 300 Gb of sequence data. An early release covering roughly 600 HLA-typed donors comprised about 300 gigabases of sequencing data and tens of millions of unique TCR sequences. Of the 350 to 450 genotyped donors, 65% to 90% fell in the genetic ancestry cluster associated with self-reported Caucasian donors. The aim of the study was to test whether cataloging public T cell receptors could identify signatures of past pathogen exposure. The study profiled the T cell repertoires of under 700 subjects by immunosequencing and related them to cytomegalovirus serostatus. Along with the roughly 670-subject first cohort, a separate validation cohort of over 90 different subjects was used. To predict cytomegalovirus infection status, the study brought together high-throughput TCR immunosequencing, statistical association of individual TCRs with disease status, and machine learning. A later analysis re-examined previously published TCR beta repertoires from more than 600 donors and added high-resolution HLA genotyping to investigate patterns of TCR occurrence. Rather than drawing on any new phenotypic data, the later analysis identified candidate immune exposures from TCR beta sequences and the way those sequences occurred across donors. To decide whether each TCR beta V gene segment behaved as functional or pseudogenic, an earlier analysis of 587 of the donors relied on high-throughput TCR beta sequencing. Donor age, sex, ethnicity and CMV serostatus were compiled alongside the repertoire data. A later genetic analysis took genome-wide SNP genotypes for 398 of the 666 donors and used that subset as a discovery cohort. Every discovery cohort repertoire had been produced on one sequencing platform. Both class I and class II loci were covered by HLA typing, at four-digit resolution. Typing coverage differed by locus: A, B, C, DRB1 and DQB1 were typed in roughly 620-630 donors, DQA1 in approximately 520, DPA1 in some 610, and DPB1 in 472. Roughly 5 DR-DQ haplotypes were handled as single units for association and clustering, since linkage in the cohort was strong. Across around 400 genotyped donors of the cohort, an average of approximately 240,000 unique TCR beta nucleotide sequences per donor were sequenced, and roughly 18% of those sequences were non-productive.

Results and caveats for the whole study, not just this receptor: Some IMGT-functional V segments, including TRBV6-2 and TRBV6-3, could not be distinguished by the 87-base-pair reads and were therefore excluded. Because counts were too low, seventeen rarely observed V segments, including chromosome 9 orphons, were excluded from the earlier analysis of 587 of the donors. An earlier analysis of around 500 of the donors showed that most TCR beta V segments appeared in productive rearrangements either about 90% or about 30% of the time, which broadly matched IMGT annotations. In the study, approximately 160 TCR beta chains were listed as associated with cytomegalovirus. In a later genetic analysis, a missense DCLRE1C variant was associated with V-gene and J-gene trimming of TCR beta chains, and the association was replicated in an independent cohort. In a later analysis, the rate of TCR association differed among HLA loci, with DRB1 alleles having the most associated TCRs and HLA-C alleles having the fewest. Across donors, most TCR sequences were observed very rarely, whereas some public TCRs were present in many individuals. A cluster of highly shared sequence variants was judged likely to represent a technical artifact of the sequencing pipeline. When HLA alleles, especially DR and DQ, strongly co-occurred, TCR associations were difficult to assign to individual alleles. A further reported finding was that TCR beta sequences accurately predicted the HLA-A and HLA-B alleles for most subjects in the first cohort. The only immune exposure information available for the cohort was CMV serostatus. A later analysis found that most CMV-associated TCR beta chains appeared HLA-restricted, with HLA associations seemingly driven largely by CMV exposure. The cohort was sequenced for TCR beta chains only, and without alpha or paired-chain data the features that could be detected were limited. Because HLA typing was unavailable for some donors at each locus, only the typed subset was used in association tests. In a later analysis, around 17,000 TCR beta sequences were associated with specific HLA alleles at a false discovery rate of 0.05. In a later analysis, HLA-associated TCR beta chains were found to be more clonally expanded and to have lower generation probabilities than equally common non-associated chains. It was suggested by the authors that the approach could potentially be generalized to other disease states and immunological phenotypes. Sequencing depth was assumed to be roughly uniform across donors in the presence/absence analyses, though that assumption may not hold. Several of the top co-occurrence clusters appeared to be linked to parvovirus B19, influenza, CMV and Epstein-Barr virus, according to a later analysis. Cytomegalovirus status was reported to be diagnosed by the classifier with high specificity and sensitivity in both the original and validation cohorts. A later genetic analysis reported fewer N-insertions in productive TCRs among donors in an Asian-associated ancestry cluster than the roughly 700-donor mean. Correlated functional status among segregating V segments might reflect linkage disequilibrium, but an unknown experimental factor could not be ruled out. Three of the identified cytomegalovirus-associated TCR beta chains were confirmed in vitro to be specific for cytomegalovirus antigens.

The library was prepared using the immunoSEQ multiplex PCR assay. The multiplex PCR relied on a mix of 60 forward primers for TCR Vbeta segments and 13 reverse primers for TCR Jbeta segments. The CDR3 region of rearranged TCR beta genes was amplified from genomic DNA by a multiplex PCR assay. The amplified TCR beta libraries were sequenced on the Illumina HiSeq System as 87-base-pair reads. The study's processing was this. A later analysis counted about 80 million unique TCR beta chains across the 550 to 700 repertoires, and roughly 10 million of these chains were shared by at least two donors. Raw reads were error-corrected and collapsed into unique sequences by a nearest-neighbor algorithm in which closely related sequences were merged to remove PCR and sequencing errors. V, D and J gene segments were assigned by aligning CDR3 sequences to IMGT reference sequences. For a sequence to be retained, a match of at least six nucleotides was required to both a V gene segment and a J gene segment. A rearrangement counted as productive if the CDR3 had no stop codons and remained in frame with V and J, and every other rearrangement counted as non-productive. CDR3 was defined according to IMGT convention as the region running from the second conserved V-encoded cysteine to the conserved J-encoded phenylalanine. The earlier analysis of some 600 of the donors excluded sequences that lacked an unambiguous match to a single V gene segment. An earlier analysis of fewer than 750 of the donors classified V segments as functional when productive rearrangements were above 56.7% and as segregating when the standard deviation between donors was above 5%. A statistical classification framework was built to diagnose cytomegalovirus status from the catalog of TCR beta chain sequences. A later analysis assigned V and J genes by comparing TCR nucleotide sequences with IMGT/GENE-DB human TR gene sequences. Using the TCRdist pipeline, a later analysis assigned CDR3 sequences along with most-parsimonious VDJ recombination scenarios. In a later analysis, every TCR beta chain was defined by the combination of its CDR3 amino acid sequence and its V-gene family, and reads without a unique V-gene family were dropped. To address suspected cross-contamination and a sequencing artifact, a later analysis removed roughly 580 highly shared, low-generation-probability nucleotide sequences. For each public chain, a later analysis derived a clonal expansion index from normalized ranks of inferred template counts within each repertoire. Generation probabilities in a later analysis came from a VDJ recombination model fitted to out-of-frame rearrangements, and those results were checked against IGoR. In a later analysis, TCR-TCR, TCR-HLA and TCR-CMV co-occurrence was scored with hypergeometric tests, and a repertoire-size bias correction was applied to TCR pairs. A later analysis estimated false discovery rates by permuting HLA or CMV assignments 20 times. In a later analysis, co-occurring TCRs were grouped using DBSCAN, and TCRdist sequence similarity was added for clustering within HLA-allele-positive subsets. Repertoires with fewer than 30,000 or more than 120,000 public chains were left out of co-occurrence clustering, as were four to six repertoires with anomalous nucleotide sharing. Imported from immuneACCESS, the table was reduced by TCRdb to in-frame sequences with V and J called. These copies leave out some clones; in studies compared against another copy, an unresolved V gene accounts for under half, and the cause of the remainder is not known. The V and J calls and clone size were taken over from that table, and D and trimming were inferred from the DNA. The sample records around 180,000 clones, 70% to 85% of which are singletons. The top ten hold under 1.5% of the sample.

The rearranged segments are TRBV6-5 and TRBJ2-7; TRBD2 matches 13 bases in the middle. Specimen: PBMCs. The receptor comes from a girl aged 2 to 9 in good health and CMV-seropositive. CDR3 protein: CASSLGTSGTYEQYF. The DNA sequence reads TGTGCCAGCAGTTTAGGGACTAGCGGGACCTACGAGCAGTACTTC.